This is a list of T cell receptor beta chains from one sample in a study of T cell responses to AZD1222 COVID-19 vaccine. Here immunoSEQ multiplex PCR was the method, and the copy in TCRdb shows in-frame clones only, minus some. The table includes 60,000 to 80,000 clones, over 75% detected once. The starting material was peripheral blood, obtained on day 0 of AZD1222 vaccination. The receptors originated from an adult in good health. Both conserved end residues are part of each CDR3. The order of the fields is J gene, V gene, clone size, D gene, CDR3 DNA, CDR3 protein. The D gene is left open where the match is weak. Rows may omit the clone size; those that give it use once, few, many or a size class.

>TRBJ2-2|TRBV2|-|-
TGTGCCAGCAGGCTCTTGCTGGACGGGGAGCTGTTTTTT
CASRLLLDGELFF
>TRBJ2-1|TRBV9|-|-
TGTGCCAGCAGCGTAGGGGAGCGTGTGTCCGCCAATGAGCAGTTCTTC
CASSVGERVSANEQFF
>TRBJ1-2|TRBV7-8|-|TRBD1
TGTGCCAGCAGCTTTGGGGGACAGACCTATGGCTACACCTTC
CASSFGGQTYGYTF
>TRBJ2-7|TRBV6-1|-|-
TGTGCCAGCAGTGAAAATGGGTACGAGCAGTACTTC
CASSENGYEQYF
>TRBJ2-3|TRBV24-1|-|-
TGTGCCACCAGTGATTCGGGCAGGGTACGAGATACGCAGTATTTT
CATSDSGRVRDTQYF
>TRBJ1-4|TRBV14|-|-
TGTGCCAGCAGCCAAAATCAGGCAGGCTATAATGAAAAACTGTTTTTT
CASSQNQAGYNEKLFF
>TRBJ1-3|TRBV9|-|-
TGTGCCAGCAGCGTAGCTCCATACTCTGGAAACACCATATATTTT
CASSVAPYSGNTIYF
>TRBJ2-3|TRBV11-2|-|-
TGTGCCAGCAGCCCGCTTGGAACCGCCACAGATACGCAGTATTTT
CASSPLGTATDTQYF
>TRBJ1-2|TRBV29-1|-|-
TGCAGCGTTGAAGAAGGTCGTGGCTACACCTTC
CSVEEGRGYTF
>TRBJ1-2|TRBV5-6|-|TRBD1
TGTGCCAGCAGCCCAGATGGGACAGGTGCCAACTATGGCTACACCTTC
CASSPDGTGANYGYTF
>TRBJ1-5|TRBV6-6|-|-
TGTGCCAGCAGTAAGTCGGACAATCAGCCCCAGCATTTT
CASSKSDNQPQHF
>TRBJ2-3|TRBV6-1|-|-
TGTGCCAGCAGTGAAGCGATAACCGGAACGCAGTATTTT
CASSEAITGTQYF
>TRBJ1-1|TRBV27|-|-
TGTGCCAGCAGTTTCCTAACAGGGAACACTGAAGCTTTCTTT
CASSFLTGNTEAFF
>TRBJ1-3|TRBV5-1|once|TRBD1
TGCGCCAGCAGAGGGACAGGCGCCTCTGGAAACACCATATATTTT
CASRGTGASGNTIYF
>TRBJ2-1|TRBV27|-|TRBD2
TGTGCCAGCAGTTTAGCGGGGGGGCAACATGAGCAGTTCTTC
CASSLAGGQHEQFF
>TRBJ2-7|TRBV10-3|-|-
TGTGCCATCAGTGGGGGTCAATACGAGCAGTACTTC
CAISGGQYEQYF
>TRBJ1-2|TRBV14|-|TRBD1
TGTGCCAGCAGCCAAGGAGGAGGGGGCCTCTATGGCTACACCTTC
CASSQGGGGLYGYTF
>TRBJ2-7|TRBV10-3|-|-
TGTGCCATCAGTGAGTCGATGGGGGGCGCCGAGCAGTACTTC
CAISESMGGAEQYF
>TRBJ2-2|TRBV24-1|-|-
TGTGCCACCAGTCGGGACCTTTCATCCACCGGGGAGCTGTTTTTT
CATSRDLSSTGELFF
>TRBJ1-5|TRBV10-2|-|-
TGCGCCAGCACCCCAGGGAGCAATCAGCCCCAGCATTTT
CASTPGSNQPQHF
>TRBJ1-1|TRBV10-2|few|TRBD1
TGCGCCAGCAGACCAAAGGGACAGGTCTTTATTGACACTGAAGCTTTCTTT
CASRPKGQVFIDTEAFF
>TRBJ2-6|TRBV6-2/TRBV6-3|-|TRBD1
TGTGCCAGCAGTATGACAGGGGTTTCGGCAGGGGCCAACGTCCTGACTTTC
CASSMTGVSAGANVLTF
>TRBJ1-5|TRBV7-2|-|-
TGTGCCAGCAGCTTAGCCTCTGCGGCCAATCAGCCCCAGCATTTT
CASSLASAANQPQHF
>TRBJ2-3|TRBV13|-|TRBD2
TGTGCCAGCAGCTTAGTTTTGCGGGGGGTGGCGGCAGATACGCAGTATTTT
CASSLVLRGVAADTQYF
>TRBJ1-4|TRBV19|-|TRBD1
TGTGCCAGTAGTTCCGGGACAGGGACAGAAAAACTGTTTTTT
CASSSGTGTEKLFF
>TRBJ1-1|TRBV3-1/TRBV3-2|-|-
TGTGCCAGCAGCGTACCCGGGACAGAAGCTTTCTTT
CASSVPGTEAFF
>TRBJ2-7|TRBV25-1|-|-
TGTGCCAGCAGTGAATCGGGTGGGGGGCCCAGCTCCTACGAGCAGTACTTC
CASSESGGGPSSYEQYF
>TRBJ2-3|TRBV7-3|-|TRBD2
TGTGCCAGCAGCCCTTCCGGGACTACCTTTATCGGCACAGATACGCAGTATTTT
CASSPSGTTFIGTDTQYF
>TRBJ2-7|TRBV15|-|TRBD2
TGTGCCACCAGCAGAGATGGGGCTAGCGGGGTTTACGAGCAGTACTTC
CATSRDGASGVYEQYF
>TRBJ2-3|TRBV18|-|-
TGTGCCAGCTCACCAAATGAAAATACGCAGTATTTT
CASSPNENTQYF
>TRBJ2-5|TRBV5-6|-|-
TGTGCCAGCAGCTTCGGGGCGGAGACCCAGTACTTC
CASSFGAETQYF
>TRBJ2-3|TRBV12-3/TRBV12-4|few|-
TGTGCCAGCAGTTTGGATGGGACGCAGTATTTT
CASSLDGTQYF
>TRBJ1-1|TRBV19|-|-
TGTGCCAGTAGTTCCTTCCGGGCTATGAACACTGAAGCTTTCTTT
CASSSFRAMNTEAFF
>TRBJ1-4|TRBV14|-|TRBD1
TGTGCCAGCAGCCAAGATCTAGGAAAACAGGGGTTGATAGATGAAAAACTGTTTTTT
CASSQDLGKQGLIDEKLFF
>TRBJ2-2|TRBV2|-|-
TGTGCCAGGGCCTCGCTGAGGTCGAACACCGGGGAGCTGTTTTTT
CARASLRSNTGELFF
>TRBJ1-1|TRBV14|-|TRBD1
TGTGCCAGCAGCCGAAGGGGGCTAACTGAAGCTTTCTTT
CASSRRGLTEAFF
>TRBJ1-6|TRBV7-9|-|-
TGTGCCATCGAGAGGGGCGGCGGTTCACCCCTCCACTTT
CAIERGGGSPLHF
>TRBJ1-2|TRBV3-1/TRBV3-2|-|-
TGTGCCAGCAGCCAACAGGGACGGGAACTCTATGGCTACACCTTC
CASSQQGRELYGYTF
>TRBJ1-2|TRBV9|-|-
TGTGCCAGCAGCGTAGCTGAGGGCATCGGGTATGGCTACACCTTC
CASSVAEGIGYGYTF
>TRBJ2-1|TRBV3-1/TRBV3-2|-|-
TGTGCCAGCAGCCAAGACGGGTTGGGTGAGCAGTTCTTC
CASSQDGLGEQFF
>TRBJ2-2|TRBV11-3|few|-
TGTGCCAGCAGCTTAGCTCGAGGGACCGGGGAGCTGTTTTTT
CASSLARGTGELFF
>TRBJ2-4|TRBV3-1/TRBV3-2|-|TRBD2
TGTGCCAGCAGCCGACAGGGACTAGCGGGGCCTAGGGGCAAAAACATTCAGTACTTC
CASSRQGLAGPRGKNIQYF
>TRBJ2-7|TRBV19|-|TRBD1
TGTGCCAGTAGTATCGGACAGGGGATAAGGGACGAGCAGTACTTC
CASSIGQGIRDEQYF
>TRBJ1-2|TRBV7-9|-|-
TGTGCCAGCAGCTTAGCTTTCTTGGACGGCTACACCTTC
CASSLAFLDGYTF
>TRBJ2-7|TRBV9|-|TRBD1
TGTGCCAGCAGCTCCGGGACAGGGAGATCCTACGAGCAGTACTTC
CASSSGTGRSYEQYF